The next 12 T cell receptor beta chains were all read from a single sample in a study of T cells after yellow fever vaccination. TCRdb passed the 5' RACE reads through MiXCR, listing each CDR3 protein once. Seen here are about 210,000 distinct CDR3 sequences, approximately 3.3% observed once, and the top ten hold approximately 3%. The material was CD4+ T cells sorted from PBMCs, obtained 10 days after the yellow fever booster vaccination. These receptors all stem from a man younger than 35 who received the YFV17D yellow fever vaccine.

This clonotype was seen more than once but under ten times. V usage is TRBV19 and J usage is TRBJ1-5; unclear D gene. CDR3 length: 17 amino acids. V lost 4 bases to trimming and J lost 0 bases, with 16 bases between them. Germline V gives CDR1 LNHDA, CDR2 SQIVND (reference sequence). In DNA, the CDR3 is TGTGCCAGTAGTACACCCGTTGGGGTTTATAGCAATCAGCCCCAGCATTTT. It codes for CASSTPVGVYSNQPQHF.

This clonotype was observed at least ten times. The chain is built from TRBV7-2 and TRBJ1-2; D is possibly TRBD1 (5 bases). The CDR3 is 13 residues long. CDR1 and CDR2 (germline): SGHTA, FQGNSA. Trimming took off 5 bases at V and 5 bases at J, with 12 bases between the two ends. The CDR3 is CASSIGGGYGYTF. The CDR3 DNA is TGTGCCAGCAGCATCGGGGGGGGTTATGGCTACACCTTC.

This clonotype was observed many times. V is TRBV7-2 and J is TRBJ2-7, with 11 bases that match TRBD2. V lost 3 bases, J lost 2 bases, and 6 bases stayed unmatched. This CDR3 region has 16 residues. Germline V lookup: CDR1 SGHTA, CDR2 FQGNSA. CDR3 protein: CASSLATSGAAYEQYF. CDR3 nucleotide sequence: TGTGCCAGCAGCTTGGCGACTAGCGGGGCAGCCTACGAGCAGTACTTC. The full variable domain, in which reference TRBV7-2 and TRBJ2-7 provide the parts outside the CDR3, is GAGVSQSPSNKVTEKGKDVELRCDPISGHTALYWYRQSLGQGLEFLIYFQGNSAPDKSGLPSDRFSAERTGGSVSTLTIQRTQQEDSAVYLCASSLATSGAAYEQYFGPGTRLTVT.

This clonotype was counted ten times or more. The chain has TRBV5-6 and TRBJ2-5; D is ambiguous. V gave up 4 bases and J gave up 5 bases, with 12 bases separating them. CDR3 size: 13 residues. Germline-derived CDR1 and CDR2 are SGHDT and YYEEEE. CDR3 amino acids: CASSVLSGETQYF. The CDR3 bases are TGTGCCAGCAGCGTACTCTCCGGGGAGACCCAGTACTTC.

The table lists this clonotype with a few counts. The rearrangement links TRBV7-6 to TRBJ2-5; D is possibly TRBD2 (6 bases). V shed 0 bases and J shed 0 bases, with 14 bases lying between them. The CDR3 is 17 residues long. Germline CDR1 and CDR2: SGHVS and FNYEAQ. Here the CDR3 DNA reads TGTGCCAGCAGCTTAGCCCCCCTGGGGGGACACCAAGAGACCCAGTACTTC. It encodes CASSLAPLGGHQETQYF.

The chain employs TRBV9 and TRBJ2-3, with D tentatively TRBD2 (5 bases). The CDR3 is 15 residues long. V shed 4 bases and J shed 2 bases, with 14 bases lying between them. The germline V gene has CDR1 SGDLS and CDR2 YYNGEE. The CDR3 here is CASSRRLALTDTQYF. The CDR3 DNA follows: TGTGCCAGCAGCCGCCGGCTAGCCCTCACAGATACGCAGTATTTT.

Many counts were recorded for this clonotype. The chain carries TRBV7-2 and TRBJ1-6; D not certain. With 5 bases removed from V and 8 bases from J, the gap between germline ends came to 13 bases. There are 14 residues in the CDR3. Per the germline V gene, CDR1 is SGHTA and CDR2 is FQGNSA. As DNA, the CDR3 is TGTGCCAGCAGCCTCCGTCGCGGGGATTCACCCCTCCACTTT. Its protein product is CASSLRRGDSPLHF.

This clonotype has a count of ten or more. The gene calls are TRBV28 and TRBJ2-7; 8 positions agree with TRBD1. The CDR3 loop spans 13 amino acids. The junction had 6 bases not matched to a gene; V was cut back by 7 bases and J by 4 bases. Germline V gene sequence: CDR1 MDHEN, CDR2 SYDVKM. The chain's CDR3 is CASNGGQGYEQYV. CDR3 DNA: TGTGCCAGCAACGGAGGACAGGGATACGAGCAGTACGTC.

The chain joins TRBV4-1 to TRBJ1-4; possibly TRBD1 for D (5 bases). Germline values: CDR1 MGHRA, CDR2 YSYEKL. The CDR3 runs to 16 residues. Trimming pared 3 bases from V and 5 bases from J, leaving 16 bases between. The CDR3 nucleotides read TGCGCCAGCAGCCAGGGGATCAGGGACGGAAATGAAAAACTGTTTTTT. Its translation: CASSQGIRDGNEKLFF.

This clonotype was seen repeatedly, ten times or more. V gene TRBV6-5 combines with J gene TRBJ2-7; 7 bases are a match to TRBD1. The J segment lost 0 bases and the V segment lost 5 bases, leaving 4 bases of the junction unmatched. The CDR3 extends over 14 amino acids. CDR1 MNHEY and CDR2 SVGAGI come from the germline V gene. This CDR3 reads CASSLTGDSYEQYV. As DNA, the CDR3 is TGTGCCAGCAGTCTCACAGGGGACTCCTACGAGCAGTACGTC.

The chain joins TRBV12-3 or TRBV12-4 to TRBJ1-3; possibly TRBD1 for D (6 bases). With 8 bases removed from V and 6 bases from J, the gap between germline ends came to 17 bases. The CDR3 totals 14 residues. DNA of the CDR3: TGTGCCAGCTCCCGGGGGGGGGGCGAAAACACCATATATTTT. Translated: CASSRGGGENTIYF.

This clonotype showed up just a few times. The chain couples TRBV11-2 to TRBJ1-1; tentative D call: TRBD1 (6 bases). The CDR3 loop spans 14 amino acids. CDR1 SGHAT and CDR2 FQNNGV come from the germline V gene. Between the trimmed V and J ends, which lost 2 bases and 6 bases, there was a span of 13 bases. The CDR3 loop reads CASSLWVEGAEAFF. The CDR3 DNA follows: TGTGCCAGCAGCTTATGGGTCGAGGGGGCTGAAGCTTTCTTT.